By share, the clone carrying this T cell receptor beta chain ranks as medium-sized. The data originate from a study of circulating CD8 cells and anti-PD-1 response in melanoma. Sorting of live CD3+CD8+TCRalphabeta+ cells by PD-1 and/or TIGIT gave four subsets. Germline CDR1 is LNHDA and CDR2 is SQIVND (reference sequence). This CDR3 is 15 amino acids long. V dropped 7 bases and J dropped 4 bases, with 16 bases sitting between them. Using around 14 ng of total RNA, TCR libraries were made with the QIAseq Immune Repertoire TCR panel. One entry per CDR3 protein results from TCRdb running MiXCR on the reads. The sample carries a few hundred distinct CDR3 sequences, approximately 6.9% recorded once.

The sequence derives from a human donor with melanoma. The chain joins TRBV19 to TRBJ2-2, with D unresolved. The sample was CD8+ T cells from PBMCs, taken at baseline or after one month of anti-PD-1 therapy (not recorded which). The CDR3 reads CASTYTSGGTGELFF. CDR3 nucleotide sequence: TGTGCCAGTACTTATACCTCGGGTGGCACCGGGGAGCTGTTTTTT.